The 23 T cell receptor beta chains reported below all come from one sample, sequenced in a study of response to subunit inactivated influenza vaccine (dated by TCRdb to between 2018 and 2020). The time point label corresponds to: approximately 40 days after influenza vaccine administration. Library preparation employed RT-PCR. Instrument used: Illumina HiSeq 2500. In-frame beta chains were kept once TCRdb had trimmed the public reads at Q25 with fastp and called clones with MiXCR. Each CDR3 protein appears once, grouped with its most common genes and DNA. The sample contains around 480,000 distinct CDR3 sequences, roughly 9.8% of them found a single time. Of the sample, approximately 12% is held by the ten largest clones. Sequencing used PBMCs from blood, obtained about 40 days after vaccination. All receptors derive from a man in his forties or fifties who received an inactivated influenza vaccine. Donor details come from another sample of the same person, matched by shared clones.

This clonotype was observed a handful of times. The V and J genes are TRBV20-1 and TRBJ2-3, with a weak D call TRBD1 (6 bases). Trimming took 6 bases from V and 7 from J, leaving 20 bases between them. Germline assignment: CDR1 DFQATT and CDR2 SNEGSKA (reference sequence). The CDR3 is 14 residues long. CDR3 region: CSAVTGLYKNTQYF. In nucleotides, the CDR3 is TGCAGTGCAGTGACAGGCCTATACAAAAATACGCAGTATTTT.

This clonotype was detected a few times. The chain recombines TRBV2 with TRBJ2-1; 9 nucleotides line up with TRBD2. The junction had 1 base not matched to a gene; V was cut back by 1 base and J by 3 bases. The CDR3 consists of 15 residues. The V gene's germline CDR1 is SNHLY and CDR2 FYNNEI. The DNA for the CDR3 is TGTGCCAGCAGTGAAGAAGCGGGAGGCTACAATGAGCAGTTCTTC. It translates to CASSEEAGGYNEQFF.

This clonotype has at least ten counts. The chain couples TRBV29-1 to TRBJ2-1, with D perhaps TRBD1 (6 bases). With 6 bases removed from V and 0 bases from J, the gap between germline ends came to 15 bases. This CDR3 contains 15 residues. Germline CDR1 reads SQVTM; CDR2 reads ANQGSEA. CDR3 residues: CSVVYTGHSYNEQFF. Here the CDR3 DNA reads TGCAGCGTCGTCTATACAGGGCACTCCTACAATGAGCAGTTCTTC.

This clonotype showed up just a few times. The V and J genes are TRBV2 and TRBJ2-5; D is unclear. The CDR3 has 14 amino acids. V was shortened by 2 bases and J by 2 bases, with 9 bases between the two germline ends. CDR1 is SNHLY and CDR2 is FYNNEI in the germline V gene. CDR3 sequence reads: CASSELVPQETQYF. The CDR3 region has the DNA TGTGCCAGCAGTGAATTGGTCCCTCAAGAGACCCAGTACTTC.

This clonotype showed up many times. The genes are TRBV24-1 and TRBJ2-6; 8 bases are a match to TRBD1. This CDR3 is 17 amino acids long. With 1 base clipped from V and 0 bases from J, the junction kept 1 base outside the gene matches. From germline, CDR1 is KGHDR and CDR2 SFDVKD. This chain's CDR3 is CATSDFTGGSGANVLTF. CDR3 DNA sequence: TGTGCCACCAGTGATTTCACAGGGGGCTCTGGGGCCAACGTCCTGACTTTC.

This chain connects TRBV29-1 to TRBJ2-6; possibly TRBD1 for D (5 bases). Germline CDR1 reads SQVTM; CDR2 reads ANQGSEA. CDR3 length: 14 residues. V was clipped by 4 bases and J by 0 bases, with 7 bases between them. The DNA of the CDR3 is TGCAGCGTTGGACAGAGCTCTGGGGCCAACGTCCTGACTTTC. Protein sequence: CSVGQSSGANVLTF.

The chain combines TRBV29-1 with TRBJ1-2; tentative D call: TRBD1 (6 bases). Per the germline V gene, CDR1 is SQVTM and CDR2 is ANQGSEA. This CDR3 is built from 13 residues. Trimming stripped 6 bases from V and 4 bases from J, with 15 bases between. CDR3 coding DNA: TGCAGCGTCGCACAGGGCCTAAGCTATGGCTACACCTTC. Translated: CSVAQGLSYGYTF.

This clonotype was recorded at least ten times. The chain recombines TRBV11-2 with TRBJ2-7; D is perhaps TRBD2 (6 bases). From germline, CDR1 is SGHAT and CDR2 FQNNGV. This CDR3 contains 15 residues. The V end lost 0 bases, the J end lost 0 bases, and 9 bases lay between the germline ends. The CDR3 loop reads CASSLEPGGSYEQYF. The DNA of the CDR3 is TGTGCCAGCAGCTTAGAACCCGGGGGCTCCTACGAGCAGTACTTC.

CDR3 bases: TGTGCCAGCAGTCCCCGTGGGACTAGCGGACCCAATGAGCAGTTCTTC. Translation: CASSPRGTSGPNEQFF. The V and J genes are TRBV27 and TRBJ2-1, with 11 positions matching TRBD2. The J segment lost 6 bases and the V segment lost 5 bases, leaving 9 bases of the junction unmatched. The CDR3 length is 16 residues. Germline assignment: CDR1 MNHEY and CDR2 SMNVEV (reference sequence).

This clonotype was picked up many times. The rearrangement links TRBV12-3 or TRBV12-4 to TRBJ2-7, with a weak D call TRBD2 (6 bases). The CDR3 has 14 amino acids. Trimming pared 4 bases from V and 5 bases from J, leaving 15 bases between. The CDR3 DNA reads TGTGCCAGCAGTTGGGCGGCGGGGAGCAACGAGCAGTACTTC. Its protein is CASSWAAGSNEQYF.

The sample holds a few counts of this clonotype. This CDR3 is CASSGGTGINTGELFF. CDR3 DNA: TGTGCCAGCAGCGGGGGGACAGGGATAAACACCGGGGAGCTGTTTTTT. The genes are TRBV7-9 and TRBJ2-2; TRBD1 matches at 9 bases. Germline V gene data show CDR1 as SEHNR and CDR2 as FQNEAQ (reference sequence). V gave up 5 bases and J gave up 2 bases; unmatched junction bases: 6. This CDR3 comprises 16 residues.

In this sample, this clonotype turned up a few times. The chain uses TRBV2 and TRBJ1-5, with a tentative D call TRBD1 (5 bases). V lost 3 bases, J lost 9 bases, and 21 bases lay in between. The CDR3 is 16 amino acids. Germline V gene data show CDR1 as SNHLY and CDR2 as FYNNEI. CDR3 sequence reads: CASSDSGTPRAGPQHF. CDR3 sequence (DNA): TGTGCCAGCAGTGATAGCGGGACCCCCCGGGCAGGGCCCCAGCATTTT.

This chain uses TRBV7-2 with TRBJ2-5; 8 positions match TRBD1. The V gene's germline CDR1 is SGHTA and CDR2 FQGNSA. The CDR3 consists of 15 residues. Trimming removed 2 bases from V and 4 bases from J; junction bases left unmatched: 6. CDR3 in amino acids: CASSLTSTGVETQYF. CDR3 nucleotide sequence: TGTGCCAGCAGCTTAACTTCGACAGGGGTAGAGACCCAGTACTTC.

The rearrangement uses TRBV5-4 and TRBJ2-6; D is unresolved. Germline loops: CDR1 SGHNT, CDR2 YYREEE (reference sequence). The CDR3 contains 14 residues. V lost 4 bases and J 0 bases, leaving 5 bases between the germline ends. This chain's CDR3 is CASSISSGANVLTF. DNA for the CDR3: TGTGCCAGCAGCATCAGCTCTGGGGCCAACGTCCTGACTTTC.

This clonotype was picked up many times. The CDR3 spells CASSLAGRRSPLHF. The CDR3 DNA follows: TGTGCCAGCAGCTTGGCTGGCAGACGCTCACCCCTCCACTTT. This chain uses TRBV5-5 with TRBJ1-6; no clear D gene. CDR3 length: 14 amino acids. Trimming took off 0 bases at V and 10 bases at J, with 11 bases between the two ends. Germline CDR1 reads SGHKS; CDR2 reads YYEKEE (reference sequence). Combining the CDR3 with reference TRBV5-5 and TRBJ1-6 gives the whole variable domain DAGVTQSPTHLIKTRGQQVTLRCSPISGHKSVSWYQQVLGQGPQFIFQYYEKEERGRGNFPDRFSARQFPNYSSELNVNALLLGDSALYLCASSLAGRRSPLHFGNGTRLTVT.

This clonotype appeared many times. The rearrangement uses TRBV29-1 and TRBJ2-3; perhaps TRBD2 as D (6 bases). The CDR3 is made up of 13 amino acids. V lost 5 bases to trimming and J lost 1 base, with 10 bases between them. The germline V gene encodes CDR1 SQVTM and CDR2 ANQGSEA. CDR3: CSVHGLRTDTQYF. CDR3 DNA: TGCAGCGTTCATGGACTACGCACAGATACGCAGTATTTT.

This clonotype has a count of ten or more. The chain has TRBV7-9 and TRBJ2-7; either TRBD1 or TRBD2 may supply D (5 bases each). CDR3 length: 12 amino acids. Trimming took off 4 bases at V and 7 bases at J, with 11 bases between the two ends. Germline-derived CDR1 and CDR2 are SEHNR and FQNEAQ (reference sequence). CDR3 DNA sequence: TGTGCCAGCAGCTCCGGGACGGGTGAGCAGTACTTC. It yields the protein CASSSGTGEQYF.

The chain carries TRBV10-3 and TRBJ2-7; D is perhaps TRBD1 (5 bases). CDR1 and CDR2 from the germline V gene are ENHRY and SYGVKD. The CDR3 totals 13 residues. V gave up 6 bases and J gave up 0 bases, with 9 bases separating them. CDR3 sequence: CAIRAGSSYEQYF. Written as DNA, the CDR3 is TGTGCCATCAGGGCAGGGTCCTCCTACGAGCAGTACTTC.

This clonotype was recorded a few times. This rearrangement joins TRBV4-1 to TRBJ2-5; tentative D call: TRBD2 (6 bases). CDR1 and CDR2 (germline): MGHRA, YSYEKL. This CDR3 has 17 residues. Between the trimmed V and J ends, which lost 4 bases and 4 bases, there was a span of 22 bases. CDR3 protein: CASSRTEPGGVSETQYF. As DNA, the CDR3 is TGCGCCAGCAGCCGAACCGAGCCGGGCGGGGTCTCAGAGACCCAGTACTTC.

This clonotype was observed a few times. The gene calls are TRBV20-1 and TRBJ2-1, with D unresolved. Germline loops: CDR1 DFQATT, CDR2 SNEGSKA (reference sequence). The CDR3 runs to 13 residues. Trimming shortened V by 3 bases and J by 4 bases, and 10 bases separated the two germline ends. CDR3 bases: TGCAGTGCTAGCGACTTGAGATACAATGAGCAGTTCTTC. Its translation: CSASDLRYNEQFF.

The V gene is TRBV7-3, the J gene TRBJ2-1, with 10 nucleotides matching TRBD2. The CDR3 runs 15 residues. Losses at the gene ends were 5 bases for V and 2 bases for J; bases not matched to a gene: 3. Germline V gene data show CDR1 as SGHTA and CDR2 as FQGTGA. The CDR3 nucleotides are TGTGCCAGCAGCCTAAGCGGGAGGGCCTACAATGAGCAGTTCTTC. Translated, it gives CASSLSGRAYNEQFF. The variable domain in full, with the rest retrieved from reference TRBV7-3 and TRBJ2-1, is GAGVSQTPSNKVTEKGKYVELRCDPISGHTALYWYRQSLGQGPEFLIYFQGTGAADDSGLPNDRFFAVRPEGSVSTLKIQRTERGDSAVYLCASSLSGRAYNEQFFGPGTRLTVL.

This clonotype was seen a few times. The chain joins TRBV6-2 or TRBV6-3 to TRBJ2-2, with 9 bases aligning to TRBD1. The germline CDR1 and CDR2 sequences are MNHEY and SVGEGT. This CDR3 contains 16 residues. V lost 2 bases to trimming and J lost 0 bases; unmatched junction nucleotides: 1. CDR3 coding DNA: TGTGCCAGCAGTTACCGGGACAGGGCGAACACCGGGGAGCTGTTTTTT. Its translation: CASSYRDRANTGELFF.

The chain's CDR3 is CATSSVGDSPLHF. Here the CDR3 DNA reads TGTGCCACCAGCAGTGTCGGGGATTCACCCCTCCACTTT. The chain links TRBV15 to TRBJ1-6; D gene uncertain. The V gene's germline CDR1 is LNHNV and CDR2 YYDKDF (reference sequence). Trimming cost V 3 bases and J 8 bases, with 8 bases left between them. This CDR3 region has 13 residues. Full variable domain (missing parts from reference TRBV15 and TRBJ1-6): DAMVIQNPRYQVTQFGKPVTLSCSQTLNHNVMYWYQQKSSQAPKLLFHYYDKDFNNEADTPDNFQSRRPNTSFCFLDIRSPGLGDTAMYLCATSSVGDSPLHFGNGTRLTVT.